This T cell receptor beta chain was observed in a study of breast tumors, draining lymph nodes, adjacent tissues. Each CDR3 protein is one row after TCRdb ran MiXCR on the multiplex PCR reads. Here the sample spans about 140,000 distinct CDR3 sequences, approximately 32% being singletons. Axillary draining lymph nodes of breast cancer patients supplied the node samples. Germline values: CDR1 SEHNR, CDR2 FQNEAQ (reference sequence). V lost 1 base and J lost 4, with 16 bases in between. The CDR3 has 16 residues. This clonotype has ten or more counts. This TCR derives from a female donor with breast cancer. Some clones in this sample may be carry-over from other donors' samples. This sequence joins TRBV7-9 and TRBJ2-5, with D perhaps TRBD1 (5 bases). The sample consisted of axillary lymph node tissue. The CDR3 protein is CASSLDDQGTGETQYF. The CDR3 coding sequence is TGTGCCAGCAGCTTAGATGACCAGGGAACGGGAGAGACCCAGTACTTC.